The 22 T cell receptor beta chains below come from one sample, sequenced in a study of T cell changes during pregnancy in multiple sclerosis. Generated by immunoSEQ multiplex PCR, the TCRdb table keeps only in-frame clones and is missing some. The table shows some 39,000 clones, with roughly 90% occurring only once. The sequenced sample was CD8+ T cells from peripheral blood mononuclear cells, obtained in the first trimester of pregnancy. These receptors all come from a female donor with multiple sclerosis, enrolled in a pregnancy study.

The rearrangement uses TRBV7-9 and TRBJ2-5; D gene unclear. CDR3 length: 14 residues. The germline V gene has CDR1 SEHNR and CDR2 FQNEAQ (reference sequence). Deletions cut 6 bases from V and 4 bases from J, with 15 bases between. The CDR3 spells CASSPPPARETQYF. The CDR3 coding sequence is TGTGCCAGCAGTCCCCCCCCCGCGAGAGAGACCCAGTACTTC.

This chain joins TRBV6-1 and TRBJ2-1; D is undetermined. CDR3 length: 14 residues. V lost 8 bases to trimming and J lost 0 bases, with 11 bases between them. Germline CDR1 and CDR2: MNHNS and SASEGT. The CDR3 sequence: CASGPLSSYNEQFF. The CDR3 DNA is TGTGCCAGCGGTCCGCTAAGCTCCTACAATGAGCAGTTCTTC.

This clone was found a few times. The genes are TRBV9 and TRBJ1-1; D remains unclear. Trimming removed 0 bases from V and 0 bases from J, with 18 bases in between. Germline values: CDR1 SGDLS, CDR2 YYNGEE. The CDR3 length is 18 residues. This chain's CDR3 is CASSVAVGVSRLNTEAFF. For the CDR3, the DNA is TGTGCCAGCAGCGTAGCAGTCGGGGTTAGCAGGTTGAACACTGAAGCTTTCTTT. Full variable domain (rest looked up from reference TRBV9 and TRBJ1-1): DSGVTQTPKHLITATGQRVTLRCSPRSGDLSVYWYQQSLDQGLQFLIQYYNGEERAKGNILERFSAQQFPDLHSELNLSSLELGDSALYFCASSVAVGVSRLNTEAFFGQGTRLTVV.

This clone appeared once. V usage is TRBV19 and J usage is TRBJ1-2; a weak D match, TRBD1 (5 bases). CDR1 LNHDA and CDR2 SQIVND come from the germline V gene (reference sequence). There are 15 residues in the CDR3. The V end was cut by 6 bases, the J end by 2 bases, with 16 bases between. As DNA, the CDR3 is TGTGCCAGTAGCCTACTTACAGGTCTGAACTATGGCTACACCTTC. Protein sequence: CASSLLTGLNYGYTF.

The chain couples TRBV6-4 to TRBJ2-3, with 8 nucleotides matching TRBD2. The CDR3 runs 15 residues. The J segment lost 2 bases and the V segment lost 3 bases, leaving 4 bases of the junction unmatched. Germline V gives CDR1 MRHNA, CDR2 SNTAGT. The CDR3 here is CASSDNGGATDTQYF. CDR3 nucleotides: TGTGCCAGCAGTGATAACGGGGGGGCCACAGATACGCAGTATTTT.

V is TRBV10-3 and J is TRBJ2-3; D is perhaps TRBD1 (6 bases). Trimming took 0 bases from V and 0 from J, leaving 10 bases between them. There are 16 residues in the CDR3. In germline, CDR1 is ENHRY, CDR2 SYGVKD. CDR3 residues: CAISESGGMSTDTQYF. The CDR3 DNA reads TGTGCCATCAGTGAGTCTGGGGGCATGAGCACAGATACGCAGTATTTT.

The DNA for the CDR3 is TGTGCCAGCAGTGAGGGGGACAGGTCCTACGAGCAGTACTTC. Translated, it gives CASSEGDRSYEQYF. V is TRBV6-5 and J is TRBJ2-7; 8 bases map to TRBD1. The CDR3 is 14 residues long. After removal of 5 bases from V and 1 base from J, the junction contained 4 bases not matched to a gene. Germline loops: CDR1 MNHEY, CDR2 SVGAGI.

This clone has a single count. The chain carries TRBV9 and TRBJ2-7, with 10 bases aligning to TRBD1. In germline, CDR1 is SGDLS, CDR2 YYNGEE. This CDR3 is built from 16 residues. The trim removed 0 bases at V and 3 bases at J, leaving 6 bases unmatched. The CDR3: CASSVARQGAVYEQYF. CDR3 nucleotides: TGTGCCAGCAGCGTAGCTCGACAGGGGGCGGTCTACGAGCAGTACTTC.

The chain carries TRBV7-9 and TRBJ2-1; 12 nucleotides line up with TRBD2. V lost 6 bases and J lost 8; bases outside the gene matches: 8. The CDR3 contains 15 residues. CDR1 and CDR2 from the germline V gene are SEHNR and FQNEAQ (reference sequence). The CDR3 is CASRDTSGGHDEQFF. The CDR3 nucleotides read TGTGCCAGCAGGGATACTAGCGGGGGGCACGATGAGCAGTTCTTC.

The CDR3 sequence is CASSSRTGGDDYGYTF. CDR3 nucleotide sequence: TGTGCCAGCAGCTCCCGGACAGGGGGCGACGACTATGGCTACACCTTC. The rearrangement links TRBV7-9 to TRBJ1-2, with 11 nucleotides matching TRBD1. The CDR3 is made up of 16 amino acids. After removal of 4 bases from V and 3 bases from J, the junction contained 7 bases not matched to a gene. Per the germline V gene, CDR1 is SEHNR and CDR2 is FQNEAQ (reference sequence).

The V call is TRBV6-4, the J call TRBJ1-1; 7 nucleotides agree with TRBD1. The CDR3 is 13 amino acids. Germline CDR1 is MRHNA and CDR2 is SNTAGT. J gave up 1 base and V 7 bases, and 3 bases lay outside the gene matches. CDR3 in amino acids: CASKDRSNTEAFF. The CDR3, as DNA: TGTGCCAGCAAGGACAGGTCGAACACTGAAGCTTTCTTT.

The rearrangement uses TRBV4-3 and TRBJ1-6, with D possibly matching TRBD1 (6 bases). Trimming left V 4 bases short and J 6 bases short, with 19 bases between. Per the germline V gene, CDR1 is LGHNA and CDR2 is YSLEER. The CDR3 loop spans 17 amino acids. The CDR3 DNA sequence: TGCGCCAGCAGCCGTTATTCTGACAGGAGCAGTAATTCACCCCTCCACTTT. Amino acids: CASSRYSDRSSNSPLHF.

This rearrangement joins TRBV27 to TRBJ2-5; TRBD2 matches 15 bases. The germline V gene has CDR1 MNHEY and CDR2 SMNVEV (reference sequence). The CDR3 is made up of 18 amino acids. Trimming cost V 5 bases and J 4 bases; bases outside gene matches: 11. The CDR3 coding sequence is TGTGCCAGCAGTCACCGGACTAGCGGGGGGGCGAAAGGAGAGACCCAGTACTTC. Encoded protein: CASSHRTSGGAKGETQYF.

The chain recombines TRBV7-9 with TRBJ1-1; D is unresolved. This CDR3 contains 14 residues. With 1 base removed from V and 1 base from J, the gap between germline ends came to 7 bases. The germline CDR1 and CDR2 sequences are SEHNR and FQNEAQ (reference sequence). The CDR3 DNA reads as TGTGCCAGCAGCTTAGAAGGGAGGAACACTGAAGCTTTCTTT. Its protein is CASSLEGRNTEAFF.

This clone was detected only once. The gene calls are TRBV18 and TRBJ1-6; 7 bases are a match to TRBD1. The germline V gene has CDR1 KGHSH and CDR2 LQKENI. The CDR3 loop spans 20 amino acids. V was pared by 6 bases and J by 9 bases, with 26 bases of the junction left unmatched. The CDR3 nucleotides are TGTGCCAGCTCGACCGTAGCCGACAGGGTGAGGACCCTTGATGGTTCACCCCTCCACTTT. Amino acids: CASSTVADRVRTLDGSPLHF.

The chain has TRBV10-3 and TRBJ2-7; 8 bases are a match to TRBD1. This CDR3 spans 22 amino acids. V trimming: 1 base; J trimming: 0 bases; junction bases outside the gene matches: 23. From germline, CDR1 is ENHRY and CDR2 SYGVKD. CDR3 region: CAISEWVLILDRAKKSSYEQYF. In DNA, the CDR3 is TGTGCCATCAGTGAGTGGGTTTTAATACTGGACAGGGCCAAAAAATCCTCCTACGAGCAGTACTTC.

The chain joins TRBV10-3 to TRBJ1-1; 9 nucleotides agree with TRBD1. Unmatched junction bases numbered 8, after V lost 8 bases and J lost 4 bases. The germline V gene has CDR1 ENHRY and CDR2 SYGVKD. The CDR3 has 14 amino acids. CDR3 loop: CAIRDRASLTEAFF. CDR3 bases: TGTGCCATCCGGGACAGGGCCTCCCTCACTGAAGCTTTCTTT.

The rearrangement joins TRBV4-3 to TRBJ2-5; 8 bases line up with TRBD1. The CDR3 extends over 16 amino acids. Germline values: CDR1 LGHNA, CDR2 YSLEER. The V segment lost 3 bases and the J segment 1 base; nucleotides outside the gene matches: 7. CDR3 nucleotides: TGCGCCAGCAGCCACACCGGGACAGGCGTCCAAGAGACCCAGTACTTC. Translating gives CASSHTGTGVQETQYF.

V gene TRBV19 combines with J gene TRBJ1-4, with D possibly TRBD1 on 6 matching bases. The V gene's germline CDR1 is LNHDA and CDR2 SQIVND (reference sequence). The CDR3 covers 16 residues. The germline V and J ends were trimmed by 4 bases and 3 bases, with 15 bases remaining between them. As DNA, the CDR3 is TGTGCCAGTAGTACCCCTCCGGGACATCCTAATGAAAAACTGTTTTTT. This encodes CASSTPPGHPNEKLFF.

This clone was recorded only once. V is TRBV15 and J is TRBJ2-7; D perhaps matches TRBD2 (6 bases). Germline CDR1 reads LNHNV; CDR2 reads YYDKDF (reference sequence). V lost 8 bases and J 7 bases, leaving 21 bases between the germline ends. This CDR3 is 14 amino acids long. The CDR3 region is CATQGGESLLEQYF. The CDR3 bases are TGTGCCACCCAAGGAGGGGAGAGTCTTTTAGAGCAGTACTTC.

The chain combines TRBV7-9 with TRBJ1-1; no clear D gene. Trimming shortened V by 3 bases and J by 8 bases, and 7 bases separated the two germline ends. Germline V lookup: CDR1 SEHNR, CDR2 FQNEAQ (reference sequence). This CDR3 is 11 amino acids long. The CDR3 reads CASSFGREAFF. Here the CDR3 DNA reads TGTGCCAGCAGCTTTGGGAGGGAAGCTTTCTTT.

The V gene is TRBV6-6, the J gene TRBJ2-1, with 8 bases lining up with TRBD1. Losses at the gene ends were 2 bases for V and 4 bases for J; bases not matched to a gene: 4. The germline gives CDR1 MNHNY, CDR2 SVGAGI (reference sequence). The CDR3 runs to 15 residues. CDR3 region: CASSYKDREYNEQFF. The CDR3 DNA reads TGTGCCAGCAGTTACAAGGACAGGGAATACAATGAGCAGTTCTTC.